This TCR beta chain was retrieved from a study of blood T cell repertoires in COVID-19. In the study overall: Samples representing acute and convalescent COVID-19 were sourced from the United States, Italy and Spain. In each case, the material was cDNA or gDNA derived from T cells, B-cell-depleted T cells, or PBMCs.

In the original analysis: Using reference gene primer amplification, nucleated cell counts were estimated. Clones were read by immunoSEQ multiplex PCR, and TCRdb kept only the in-frame ones, dropping some. V and J calls and clone size are as listed in that table; D and trimming were resolved from the DNA. The table lists some 150,000 clones, about three quarters of them singletons. V was pared by 7 bases and J by 0 bases, with 6 bases between. The CDR3 totals 11 residues. CDR1 and CDR2 (germline): DFQATT, SNEGSKA (reference sequence). The source material was peripheral blood. The receptor comes from a woman between 50 and 59 years old with active or convalescent COVID-19. The chain carries TRBV20-1 and TRBJ1-2, with unresolved D. In nucleotides, the CDR3 is TGCAGTGTTCAATCTAACTATGGCTACACCTTC. Translating gives CSVQSNYGYTF.